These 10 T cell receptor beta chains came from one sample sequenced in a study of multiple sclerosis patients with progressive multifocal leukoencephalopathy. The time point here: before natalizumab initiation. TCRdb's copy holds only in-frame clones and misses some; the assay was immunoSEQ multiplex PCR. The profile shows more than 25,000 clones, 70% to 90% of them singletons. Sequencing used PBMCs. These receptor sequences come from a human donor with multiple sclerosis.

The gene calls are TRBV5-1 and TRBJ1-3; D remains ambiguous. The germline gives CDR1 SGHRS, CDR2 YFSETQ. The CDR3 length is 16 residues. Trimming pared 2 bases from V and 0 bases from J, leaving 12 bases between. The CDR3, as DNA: TGCGCCAGCAGCTTCGCCCCGTTACTCTCTGGAAACACCATATATTTT. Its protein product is CASSFAPLLSGNTIYF.

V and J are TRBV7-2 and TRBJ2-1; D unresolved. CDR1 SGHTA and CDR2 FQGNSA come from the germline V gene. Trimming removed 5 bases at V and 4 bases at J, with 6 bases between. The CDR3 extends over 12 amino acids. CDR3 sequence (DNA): TGTGCCAGCAGCGCTTCTTACAATGAGCAGTTCTTC. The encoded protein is CASSASYNEQFF.

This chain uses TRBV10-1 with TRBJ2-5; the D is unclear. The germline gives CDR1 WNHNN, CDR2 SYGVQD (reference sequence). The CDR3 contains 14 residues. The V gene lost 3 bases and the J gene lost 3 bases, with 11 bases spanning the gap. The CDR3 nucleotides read TGCGCCAGCAGTGAAATGTCGTCGAAAGAGACCCAGTACTTC. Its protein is CASSEMSSKETQYF.

CDR3: CASSQEGQGSEKLFF. The CDR3 bases are TGCGCCAGCAGCCAAGAGGGACAGGGAAGTGAAAAACTGTTTTTT. The chain recombines TRBV4-1 with TRBJ1-4; 9 bases match TRBD1. This CDR3 comprises 15 residues. The germline gives CDR1 MGHRA, CDR2 YSYEKL. The ends lost 0 bases at V and 7 bases at J; junction bases unmatched: 3.

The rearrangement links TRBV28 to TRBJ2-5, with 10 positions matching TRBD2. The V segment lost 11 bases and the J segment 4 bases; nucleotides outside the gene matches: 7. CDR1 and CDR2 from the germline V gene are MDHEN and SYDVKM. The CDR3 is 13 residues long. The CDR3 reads CAGGSGGRETQYF. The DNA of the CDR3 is TGTGCCGGCGGTAGCGGGGGGCGAGAGACCCAGTACTTC.

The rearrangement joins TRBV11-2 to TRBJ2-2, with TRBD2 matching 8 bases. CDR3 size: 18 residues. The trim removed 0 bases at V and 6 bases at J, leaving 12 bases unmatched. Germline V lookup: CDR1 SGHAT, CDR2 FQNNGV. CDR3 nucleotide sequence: TGTGCCAGCAGCTTAGATCTTTTCAGGGCGGGGGGAGCCGGGGAGCTGTTTTTT. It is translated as CASSLDLFRAGGAGELFF.

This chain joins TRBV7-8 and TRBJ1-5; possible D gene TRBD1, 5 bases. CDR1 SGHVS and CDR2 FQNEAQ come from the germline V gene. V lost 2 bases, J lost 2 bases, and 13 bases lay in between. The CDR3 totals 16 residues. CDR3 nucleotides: TGTGCCAGCAGCTTATTCGCGGGGGAAGGCAATCAGCCCCAGCATTTT. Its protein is CASSLFAGEGNQPQHF. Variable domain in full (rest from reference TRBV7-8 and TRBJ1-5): GAGVSQSPRYKVAKRGQDVALRCDPISGHVSLFWYQQALGQGPEFLTYFQNEAQLDKSGLPSDRFFAERPEGSVSTLKIQRTQQEDSAVYLCASSLFAGEGNQPQHFGDGTRLSIL.

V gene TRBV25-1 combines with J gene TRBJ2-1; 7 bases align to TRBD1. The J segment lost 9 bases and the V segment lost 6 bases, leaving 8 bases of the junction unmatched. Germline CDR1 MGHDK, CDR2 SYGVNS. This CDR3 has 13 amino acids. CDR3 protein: CASSRTGQGEQFF. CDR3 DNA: TGTGCCAGCAGCCGGACAGGTCAAGGTGAGCAGTTCTTC.

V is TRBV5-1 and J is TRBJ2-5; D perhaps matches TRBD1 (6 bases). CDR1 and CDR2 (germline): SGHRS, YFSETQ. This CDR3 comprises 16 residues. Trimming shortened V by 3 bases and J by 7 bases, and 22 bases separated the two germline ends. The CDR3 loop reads CASSYAQRQQGGTQYF. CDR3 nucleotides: TGCGCCAGCAGCTACGCGCAGAGGCAGCAAGGGGGGACCCAGTACTTC. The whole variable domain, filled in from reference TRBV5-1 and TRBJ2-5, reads KAGVTQTPRYLIKTRGQQVTLSCSPISGHRSVSWYQQTPGQGLQFLFEYFSETQRNKGNFPGRFSGRQFSNSRSEMNVSTLELGDSALYLCASSYAQRQQGGTQYFGPGTRLLVL.

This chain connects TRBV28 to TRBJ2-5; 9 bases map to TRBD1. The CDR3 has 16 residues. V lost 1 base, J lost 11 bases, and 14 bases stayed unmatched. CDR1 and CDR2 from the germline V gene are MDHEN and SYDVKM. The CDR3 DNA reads TGTGCCAGCAGTTTATCCCCGTCCGACAGGGGGTTACAGCAGTACTTC. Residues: CASSLSPSDRGLQQYF. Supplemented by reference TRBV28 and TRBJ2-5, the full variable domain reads DVKVTQSSRYLVKRTGEKVFLECVQDMDHENMFWYRQDPGLGLRLIYFSYDVKMKEKGDIPEGYSVSREKKERFSLILESASTNQTSMYLCASSLSPSDRGLQQYFGPGTRLLVL.